The 22 T cell receptor beta chains below all came from one sample that was sequenced in a study of T cell changes during pregnancy in multiple sclerosis. Clones were sequenced by immunoSEQ multiplex PCR, and TCRdb holds only the in-frame ones, with some missing. In the table there are about 45,000 clones, 96% of which are singletons. The sample in question was peripheral blood, obtained in the second trimester of pregnancy. The origin of the receptors is a female donor with multiple sclerosis, enrolled in a pregnancy study.

This clone has a single count. This chain links TRBV10-3 with TRBJ2-7; TRBD2 might be the D (6 bases). The CDR3 length is 14 residues. Germline V gene sequence: CDR1 ENHRY, CDR2 SYGVKD. V gave up 0 bases and J gave up 3 bases, with 9 bases separating them. For the CDR3, the DNA is TGTGCCATCAGTGAGTCGGTGACTAGCTACGAGCAGTACTTC. Residues: CAISESVTSYEQYF.

The gene calls are TRBV7-9 and TRBJ1-1; perhaps TRBD1 as D (5 bases). The CDR3 totals 15 residues. The germline V gene has CDR1 SEHNR and CDR2 FQNEAQ (reference sequence). With 2 bases removed from V and 4 bases from J, the gap between germline ends came to 14 bases. Written as DNA, the CDR3 is TGTGCCAGCAGCTTAAATCGGGGGGGGAGCACTGAAGCTTTCTTT. Translating it yields CASSLNRGGSTEAFF.

In this sample, this clone turned up a few times. The V and J genes are TRBV9 and TRBJ1-1; no clear D. The CDR3 totals 13 residues. V lost 0 bases and J 4 bases, leaving 7 bases between the germline ends. CDR1 is SGDLS, CDR2 YYNGEE, per germline. The CDR3 loop is CASSVERATEAFF. In DNA, the CDR3 is TGTGCCAGCAGCGTAGAGAGGGCCACTGAAGCTTTCTTT.

This chain links TRBV29-1 with TRBJ2-7, with TRBD2 identical over 9 bases. The CDR3 spans 15 residues. CDR1 is SQVTM, CDR2 ANQGSEA, per germline. The V gene end was trimmed by 3 bases and the J gene end by 5 bases; junction bases not matched to a gene: 11. CDR3 nucleotide sequence: TGCAGCGTTGATGCGTCAGCGGGAGGTCTCAACGAGCAGTACTTC. Protein product: CSVDASAGGLNEQYF.

This rearrangement joins TRBV7-8 to TRBJ1-2, with a tentative D call TRBD1 (5 bases). V lost 1 base and J 5 bases, leaving 20 bases between the germline ends. Germline V gene lookup returns CDR1 SGHVS and CDR2 FQNEAQ. The CDR3 has 17 amino acids. The CDR3 region has the DNA TGTGCCAGCAGCTTAGTGGCTGGGGCAATGGGGCGGTATGGCTACACCTTC. Its protein product is CASSLVAGAMGRYGYTF.

The chain is built from TRBV5-4 and TRBJ1-1, with D tentatively TRBD1 (6 bases). There are 15 residues in the CDR3. The germline gives CDR1 SGHNT, CDR2 YYREEE (reference sequence). The V and J ends lost 4 bases and 4 bases respectively, with 17 bases between them. CDR3 DNA sequence: TGTGCCAGCAGCCCCCCGGGGGGGGCAGGCACTGAAGCTTTCTTT. As protein: CASSPPGGAGTEAFF. The variable domain in full, completed from reference TRBV5-4 and TRBJ1-1, reads ETGVTQSPTHLIKTRGQQVTLRCSSQSGHNTVSWYQQALGQGPQFIFQYYREEENGRGNFPPRFSGLQFPNYSSELNVNALELDDSALYLCASSPPGGAGTEAFFGQGTRLTVV.

J is TRBJ2-5 and V is TRBV25-1; the match to TRBD1 covers 7 bases. The CDR3 is made up of 15 amino acids. Germline assignment: CDR1 MGHDK and CDR2 SYGVNS. Germline trimming cut 5 bases from V and 5 bases from J; bases unmatched to any gene: 11. Written as DNA, the CDR3 is TGTGCCAGCAGTCCCCGGACAGGAGTGAGGGAGACCCAGTACTTC. This encodes CASSPRTGVRETQYF.

This clone was seen just once. J is TRBJ1-4 and V is TRBV2; TRBD1 is a possible D gene (5 bases). V shed 7 bases and J shed 8 bases, with 17 bases lying between them. Germline CDR1 is SNHLY and CDR2 is FYNNEI. CDR3 length equals 14 residues. CDR3 DNA sequence: TGTGCCAGCATCCAGGACATCCGAGGAGAAAAACTGTTTTTT. This gives the protein CASIQDIRGEKLFF.

The V call is TRBV5-4, the J call TRBJ1-1; D call uncertain. Germline CDR1 reads SGHNT; CDR2 reads YYREEE (reference sequence). The CDR3 consists of 14 residues. V was shortened by 4 bases and J by 0 bases, with 10 bases between the two germline ends. The CDR3 region is CASSPQTVNTEAFF. DNA for the CDR3: TGTGCCAGCAGCCCCCAAACAGTGAACACTGAAGCTTTCTTT.

The rearrangement links TRBV6-5 to TRBJ2-4; TRBD2 matches at 7 bases. CDR3 size: 14 residues. V trimming: 6 bases; J trimming: 1 base; junction bases outside the gene matches: 3. In germline, CDR1 is MNHEY, CDR2 SVGAGI. The CDR3 sequence is CASSLGGAKNIQYF. DNA of the CDR3: TGTGCCAGCAGCCTCGGGGGGGCCAAAAACATTCAGTACTTC.

Only one count was recorded for this clone. V gene TRBV11-3 combines with J gene TRBJ2-5, with TRBD1 matching 9 bases. This CDR3 has 14 amino acids. Germline-derived CDR1 and CDR2 are SGHNT and YENEEA. V was clipped by 5 bases and J by 5 bases; unmatched bases: 6. The CDR3 coding sequence is TGTGCCAGCAGCCCCGGGACAGGGATGGAGACCCAGTACTTC. Translation gives CASSPGTGMETQYF. The full variable domain, completed using reference TRBV11-3 and TRBJ2-5, is EAGVVQSPRYKIIEKKQPVAFWCNPISGHNTLYWYLQNLGQGPELLIRYENEEAVDDSQLPKDRFSAERLKGVDSTLKIQPAELGDSAVYLCASSPGTGMETQYFGPGTRLLVL.

J is TRBJ2-7 and V is TRBV2, with a tentative D call TRBD2 (5 bases). The CDR3 extends over 15 amino acids. Per the germline V gene, CDR1 is SNHLY and CDR2 is FYNNEI. Trimming removed 8 bases from V and 1 base from J, with 18 bases in between. CDR3 coding DNA: TGTGCCAGCGAAGGACTGGACTTCCATTCCTACGAGCAGTACTTC. Translated, it gives CASEGLDFHSYEQYF.

This clone was detected once. CDR3 DNA: TGTGCCAGTAGTATATCCCCCTCACTAGCGGGAGACCCCTACGAGCAGTACTTC. Translating it yields CASSISPSLAGDPYEQYF. The chain has TRBV19 and TRBJ2-7; 11 nucleotides match TRBD2. Per germline, CDR1 LNHDA and CDR2 SQIVND (reference sequence). This CDR3 contains 18 residues. Germline trimming cut 2 bases from V and 2 bases from J; bases unmatched to any gene: 11.

The chain links TRBV27 to TRBJ2-5, with 12 positions matching TRBD2. The CDR3 covers 18 residues. V gave up 7 bases and J gave up 3 bases; unmatched junction bases: 15. The germline V gene encodes CDR1 MNHEY and CDR2 SMNVEV (reference sequence). The CDR3 here is CASKGMDLTSGGKETQYF. CDR3 in DNA: TGTGCCAGCAAGGGGATGGATCTGACTAGCGGGGGTAAAGAGACCCAGTACTTC.

The chain combines TRBV12-5 with TRBJ1-2; TRBD1 matches 7 bases. The CDR3 has 14 residues. Germline V CDR1 and CDR2: LGHNT, FRNRAP. Germline trimming cut 1 base from V and 5 bases from J; bases unmatched to any gene: 4. The CDR3 loop reads CASGLDSGGYGYTF. The CDR3 DNA sequence: TGTGCTAGTGGTTTGGACTCAGGGGGTTATGGCTACACCTTC.

V is TRBV7-3 and J is TRBJ2-1; TRBD2 matches at 11 bases. The CDR3 consists of 15 residues. Germline trimming cut 5 bases from V and 9 bases from J; bases unmatched to any gene: 9. Germline CDR1 reads SGHTA; CDR2 reads FQGTGA. CDR3 sequence reads: CASSPASGGFTEQFF. For the CDR3, the DNA is TGTGCCAGCAGCCCTGCTAGCGGGGGGTTTACTGAGCAGTTCTTC.

The V call is TRBV6-6, the J call TRBJ2-7, with D uncertain. With 6 bases removed from V and 3 bases from J, the gap between germline ends came to 12 bases. This CDR3 spans 13 amino acids. Germline V lookup: CDR1 MNHNY, CDR2 SVGAGI (reference sequence). The CDR3 DNA follows: TGTGCCAGCAGGCGACAAAGCCGCTACGAGCAGTACTTC. This sequence encodes CASRRQSRYEQYF.

This chain's CDR3 is CASSSTATGAPRASDTQYF. DNA of the CDR3: TGCGCCAGCAGCTCCACAGCAACAGGGGCCCCAAGGGCTTCAGATACGCAGTATTTT. V is TRBV5-1 and J is TRBJ2-3, with TRBD1 matching 7 bases. Germline V CDR1 and CDR2: SGHRS, YFSETQ. Trimming at V came to 3 bases and at J to 4 bases, leaving 20 bases not matched to a gene. The CDR3 totals 19 residues. Full variable domain (missing parts from reference TRBV5-1 and TRBJ2-3): KAGVTQTPRYLIKTRGQQVTLSCSPISGHRSVSWYQQTPGQGLQFLFEYFSETQRNKGNFPGRFSGRQFSNSRSEMNVSTLELGDSALYLCASSSTATGAPRASDTQYFGPGTRLTVL.

The rearrangement uses TRBV28 and TRBJ2-1; possible D gene TRBD1, 7 bases. The CDR3 runs to 17 residues. With 6 bases removed from V and 12 bases from J, the gap between germline ends came to 30 bases. CDR1 MDHEN and CDR2 SYDVKM come from the germline V gene. Here the CDR3 DNA reads TGTGCCAGCAGGGGACGGGACTCCACAACAGGGGCGGTCGTGCAGTTCTTC. It is translated as CASRGRDSTTGAVVQFF.

The rearrangement uses TRBV5-4 and TRBJ2-1, with D perhaps TRBD2 (6 bases). CDR1 SGHNT and CDR2 YYREEE come from the germline V gene (reference sequence). The CDR3 contains 11 residues. With 3 bases removed from V and 15 bases from J, the gap between germline ends came to 13 bases. The CDR3: CASSSQGGWFF. DNA for the CDR3: TGTGCCAGCAGCTCCCAGGGAGGATGGTTCTTC.

The CDR3 is CASSPGLPWETQYF. CDR3 nucleotides: TGCGCCAGCAGCCCCGGACTGCCCTGGGAGACCCAGTACTTC. This sequence joins TRBV5-1 and TRBJ2-5; maybe TRBD2 (5 bases). The germline CDR1 and CDR2 sequences are SGHRS and YFSETQ. V was cut by 4 bases and J by 5 bases, with 15 bases left in between. This CDR3 contains 14 residues.

This chain joins TRBV7-3 and TRBJ2-5; TRBD2 matches at 16 bases. Per germline, CDR1 SGHTA and CDR2 FQGTGA. V was clipped by 3 bases and J by 4 bases; unmatched bases: 11. The CDR3 contains 19 residues. The CDR3 is CASSFPGLAGGPFGETQYF. CDR3 sequence (DNA): TGTGCCAGCAGCTTCCCGGGACTAGCGGGGGGGCCTTTCGGAGAGACCCAGTACTTC. Full variable domain (remainder filled in from reference TRBV7-3 and TRBJ2-5): GAGVSQTPSNKVTEKGKYVELRCDPISGHTALYWYRQSLGQGPEFLIYFQGTGAADDSGLPNDRFFAVRPEGSVSTLKIQRTERGDSAVYLCASSFPGLAGGPFGETQYFGPGTRLLVL.